This T cell receptor (beta chain) was profiled in a study of shared clonotypes between healthy human individuals. Study-wide points: Among donors, the sharing of clonotypes was expected to be influenced by sequencing depth. The sampled material consisted only of blood, and tissue repertoires are likely to differ.

Trimming took 6 bases from V and 4 from J, leaving 15 bases between them. CDR1 is MNHEY and CDR2 is SVGAGI in the germline V gene. The CDR3 runs to 15 residues. The authors distributed each subset's genomic DNA evenly over several immunoSEQ plates. Sequenced by immunoSEQ multiplex PCR; TCRdb stores in-frame clones only, minus some. The sample records millions of clones, about 95% being singletons. Naive CD8 cells lacked CD45RO, underwent positive selection for CCR7 and left out terminally differentiated effector memory CD45RA+ cells. Within Nashville, Tennessee resided all donors, each a Caucasian adult. To note about this clone: As yet, its antigen is unknown.

The origin of this receptor is a man between 18 and 35 years old in good health. J is TRBJ1-4 and V is TRBV6-5; unclear D gene. The sample consisted of naive CD8+ T cells sorted from blood. CDR3 protein: CASSPIAGDNEKLFF. As DNA, the CDR3 is TGTGCCAGCAGCCCCATAGCCGGGGATAATGAAAAACTGTTTTTT.